This TCR beta chain is from a study of shared clonotypes between healthy human individuals. Study overall: Each donor contributed plates that comprised three CD4 naive, three CD4 memory, two CD8 naive and one CD8 memory. Study-level findings and limits: Sorted-subset sequencing, rarefaction showed, was incomplete despite large depth.

As for this clone: Its antigen remains unidentified.

This CDR3 has 15 residues. V dropped 3 bases and J dropped 3; count of bases not matched to a gene: 7. Germline CDR1 reads SGHAT; CDR2 reads FQNNGV. Under the authors' procedure: ImmunoSEQ yielded junction-only sequences lacking quality scores, so filtering differed. The assay was immunoSEQ multiplex PCR, and TCRdb's table has in-frame clones only and misses some. The V and J calls and clone size were taken over from that table, and D and trimming were inferred from the DNA. This table has under 2.5 million clones, less than 95% appearing once. Sample: naive CD4+ T cells from PBMCs. As to subset: CD45RA+ positively selected. This receptor was identified in a young man in good health. Some clones in this sample may be carry-over from other donors' samples. The V and J genes are TRBV11-2 and TRBJ2-7, with 8 bases aligning to TRBD1. DNA of the CDR3: TGTGCCAGCAGCTTCCTCGGACAGGGCGGCTACGAGCAGTACTTC. Amino acids: CASSFLGQGGYEQYF.